This is a list of T cell receptor beta chains from one sample in a study of T-cell memory formation after mild COVID-19. MiXCR was run by TCRdb on the 5' RACE reads, yielding one entry per CDR3 protein. The sample lists some 46,000 distinct CDR3 sequences, roughly 7.2% occurring once. Sequenced input: PBMCs or a T cell subset sorted from them (not recorded which). These receptors originate from an adult who had mild COVID-19 (a few samples of this study predate the infection). Cell type and time point are not known. The CDR3 runs from the conserved cysteine through the conserved F or W. D genes are given only for firm matches. Clone size, where shown, is once, few, many, or a class for clones that have expanded.

>few|TRBV15|TRBJ1-3|.|15
TGTGCCACCAGCAGTACAGTATTTTCTGGAAACACCATATATTTT
CATSSTVFSGNTIYF
>.|TRBV10-2|TRBJ1-4|.|16
TGCGCCAGCAGTGGGGGATGGGGGAACGCTAATGAAAAACTGTTTTTT
CASSGGWGNANEKLFF
>many|TRBV29-1|TRBJ2-2|.|14
TGCAGCGTTGAAGATAGGGGGGAAACCTCGGGGCTGTTTTTT
CSVEDRGETSGLFF
>few|TRBV15|TRBJ2-7|.|17
TGTGCCACCAGCAGATCCGGTGCGGCAGGGGGGACAAACGAGCAGTACTTC
CATSRSGAAGGTNEQYF
>few|TRBV28|TRBJ2-3|TRBD2|16
TGTGCCAGCAGCCCCCGGGGGGGGGTCTCCACAGATACGCAGTATTTT
CASSPRGGVSTDTQYF
>.|TRBV7-9|TRBJ1-1|.|15
TGTGCCAGCAGCTCGGTCCTCCCGGGACCGGCTGAAGCTTTCTTT
CASSSVLPGPAEAFF
>many|TRBV2|TRBJ1-1|.|12
TGTGCCAGCAGGATCTCGGACACTGAAGCTTTCTTT
CASRISDTEAFF
>many|TRBV29-1|TRBJ2-5|TRBD1|15
TGCAGCGTTGAAGAGGTCGGACAGGGACAAGAGACCCAGTACTTC
CSVEEVGQGQETQYF
>few|TRBV24-1|TRBJ2-3|TRBD2|17
TGTGCCACCAGTGAATGGGGTGGGACTAGCCTCACAGATACGCAGTATTTT
CATSEWGGTSLTDTQYF
>many|TRBV6-5|TRBJ2-3|.|13
TGTGCCAGCAGCCCTGTGAATGGGGATACGCAGTATTTT
CASSPVNGDTQYF
>many|TRBV5-1|TRBJ1-1|.|14
TGCGCCAGCAGCTTGATAGCTCAAGGCCCTGAAGCTTTCTTT
CASSLIAQGPEAFF
>.|TRBV19|TRBJ2-7|TRBD2|15
TGTGCCAGTAGTATAGCAGCGGGAGGTACCTACGAGCAGTACTTC
CASSIAAGGTYEQYF
>.|TRBV7-8|TRBJ1-5|TRBD1|13
TGTGCCAGCAGGGATCAGGGGGAACAGCCCCAGCATTTT
CASRDQGEQPQHF
>few|TRBV12-3/TRBV12-4|TRBJ2-5|.|13
TGTGCCAGCAGTTTTAGTGTAGGAGAGACCCAGTACTTC
CASSFSVGETQYF